What follows are 14 T cell receptor beta chains derived from one specimen sequenced in a study of human T cells and chemical hapten exposure. The sample's time point: patch test 1, 2 weeks after DPC sensitization. As for treatment: therapeutic diphenylcyclopropenone sensitization with weekly scalp DPC. TCRdb reanalysed the RACE reads using MiXCR and keeps one entry per CDR3 protein. The sample includes under 120,000 distinct CDR3 sequences, 11% seen only once; the top ten take 3.5%. This specimen consisted of whole blood, obtained in connection with sensitization to the hapten diphenylcyclopropenone (DPC). The receptors originated from a middle-aged woman with alopecia areata. Some clones in this sample may be carry-over from other donors' samples.

Only one count was recorded for this clonotype. Possible read error: a much larger clone is one base away. The chain employs TRBV4-3 and TRBJ2-1; 11 bases fit TRBD2. This CDR3 contains 17 residues. Germline loops: CDR1 LGHNA, CDR2 YSLEER. The CDR3 is CASNQVSSSGGYNEQFF. The CDR3 nucleotides are TGCGCCAGCAACCAAGTCTCATCTAGCGGGGGGTACAATGAGCAGTTCTTC.

This clonotype was observed many times. The rearrangement uses TRBV6-2 or TRBV6-3 and TRBJ2-6, with D possibly TRBD2 on 6 matching bases. The CDR3 is 15 amino acids. Germline V lookup: CDR1 MNHEY, CDR2 SVGEGT. V lost 7 bases and J lost 3, with 13 bases in between. In DNA, the CDR3 is TGTGCCAGCAACCCACTAGCCGGTGGGGCCAACGTCCTGACTTTC. Amino acid sequence: CASNPLAGGANVLTF.

V is TRBV19 and J is TRBJ2-7; 10 bases agree with TRBD1. The germline V gene has CDR1 LNHDA and CDR2 SQIVND (reference sequence). V lost 10 bases, J lost 1 base, and 4 bases stayed unmatched. The CDR3 contains 13 residues. CDR3 in DNA: TGTGCCACCCGGGACAGGGGATCCTACGAGCAGTACTTC. Protein sequence: CATRDRGSYEQYF.

There are many counts of this clonotype. The chain couples TRBV9 to TRBJ2-5; a possible D gene is TRBD2 (5 bases). The CDR3 has 15 residues. V was cut by 3 bases and J by 4 bases, with 16 bases left in between. CDR1 is SGDLS and CDR2 is YYNGEE in the germline V gene. This CDR3 is CASSAAVARGETQYF. CDR3 sequence (DNA): TGTGCCAGCAGCGCAGCGGTAGCGAGAGGAGAGACCCAGTACTTC.

This clonotype was seen more than once but under ten times. V usage is TRBV30 and J usage is TRBJ2-7, with TRBD1 matching 8 bases. This CDR3 contains 13 residues. Germline assignment: CDR1 GTSNPN and CDR2 SVGIG (reference sequence). Trimming removed 5 bases from V and 6 bases from J; junction bases left unmatched: 9. DNA for the CDR3: TGTGCCTGGTCACCGGGACAGGTGGGCGAGCAGTACTTC. Translated, it gives CAWSPGQVGEQYF.

This clonotype appeared many times. CDR3 sequence reads: CASSSPSGGTDTQYF. The DNA for the CDR3 is TGTGCCAGCAGCTCCCCCTCTGGCGGCACAGATACGCAGTATTTT. V usage is TRBV11-2 and J usage is TRBJ2-3; no clear D gene. Per germline, CDR1 SGHAT and CDR2 FQNNGV. V lost 4 bases to trimming and J lost 1 base, with 12 bases between them. The CDR3 totals 15 residues.

This clonotype was observed at least ten times. This sequence joins TRBV5-4 and TRBJ2-7; unclear D gene. Germline assignment: CDR1 SGHNT and CDR2 YYREEE (reference sequence). The V end lost 2 bases, the J end lost 3 bases, and 6 bases lay between the germline ends. This CDR3 spans 12 amino acids. CDR3 residues: CASSFGDYEQYF. The CDR3 DNA is TGTGCCAGCAGCTTTGGGGACTACGAGCAGTACTTC.

This clonotype has just a few counts. This chain connects TRBV7-3 to TRBJ2-1, with a possible D match to TRBD1 (7 bases). The germline V gene encodes CDR1 SGHTA and CDR2 FQGTGA. Trimming took off 2 bases at V and 9 bases at J, with 20 bases between the two ends. The CDR3 has 16 amino acids. CDR3 sequence reads: CASSLQGGGVGGEQFF. CDR3 sequence (DNA): TGTGCCAGCAGCTTACAGGGGGGCGGCGTTGGCGGTGAGCAGTTCTTC. Complete variable domain (other parts from reference TRBV7-3 and TRBJ2-1): GAGVSQTPSNKVTEKGKYVELRCDPISGHTALYWYRQSLGQGPEFLIYFQGTGAADDSGLPNDRFFAVRPEGSVSTLKIQRTERGDSAVYLCASSLQGGGVGGEQFFGPGTRLTVL.

This clonotype counts as medium-sized (0.01 to 0.1%). V usage is TRBV6-1 and J usage is TRBJ1-5; D uncertain. Germline CDR1 and CDR2: MNHNS and SASEGT. The CDR3 consists of 15 residues. Trimming stripped 4 bases from V and 2 bases from J, with 12 bases between. For the CDR3, the DNA is TGTGCCAGCAGTGCGGGCAGTGGAGGCAATCAGCCCCAGCATTTT. This codes for CASSAGSGGNQPQHF.

This clonotype has a count of ten or more. The chain carries TRBV4-3 and TRBJ2-6; the match to TRBD1 covers 9 bases. Germline CDR1 and CDR2: LGHNA and YSLEER. V shed 0 bases, J shed 4 bases, and the junction held 1 base outside the gene matches. CDR3 length: 16 amino acids. CDR3 nucleotide sequence: TGCGCCAGCAGCCAAGAGACAGGGGGAGGGGCCAACGTCCTGACTTTC. Amino acid sequence: CASSQETGGGANVLTF.

This clonotype was picked up a small number of times. V gene TRBV12-3 or TRBV12-4 combines with J gene TRBJ1-2; the match to TRBD1 covers 12 bases. V gave up 5 bases and J gave up 3 bases; unmatched junction bases: 16. The CDR3 loop spans 19 amino acids. The CDR3 DNA reads as TGTGCCAGCAGTCGAGGAATCCGGGACAGGGGGCGCCCGGACTATGGCTACACCTTC. Protein sequence: CASSRGIRDRGRPDYGYTF.

This clonotype was seen only once. A read error may explain this, as a much larger clone is one base away. The CDR3 carries no conserved terminal phenylalanine or tryptophan, so it likely arises from a read error. This rearrangement joins TRBV6-5 to TRBJ1-1, with D possibly matching TRBD1 (5 bases). The CDR3 is 13 amino acids. The V and J ends lost 0 bases and 10 bases respectively, with 12 bases between them. Looked up from germline, CDR1 is MNHEY and CDR2 is SVGAGI. DNA of the CDR3: TGTGCCAGCAGTTACTCGCCCGGGGACCGAGCTTTCTCT. As protein: CASSYSPGDRAFS.

This clonotype was picked up a small number of times. This sequence joins TRBV6-2 or TRBV6-3 and TRBJ2-1; perhaps TRBD2 as D (6 bases). Germline CDR1 is MNHEY and CDR2 is SVGEGT. V was pared by 2 bases and J by 6 bases, with 8 bases between. The CDR3 has 13 residues. CDR3 amino acids: CASSYRGGNEQFF. The CDR3, as DNA: TGTGCCAGCAGTTACAGGGGAGGCAATGAGCAGTTCTTC.

V and J are TRBV4-3 and TRBJ2-1; D is unclear. V shed 2 bases and J shed 8 bases, with 10 bases lying between them. CDR3 length equals 13 residues. In germline, CDR1 is LGHNA, CDR2 YSLEER. Written as DNA, the CDR3 is TGCGCCAGCAGCCAAAAAAGCTGGGATGAGCAGTTCTTC. It encodes CASSQKSWDEQFF.